These 28 T cell receptor beta chains were sequenced from one sample in a study of T cells in Graves' hyperthyroidism and ophthalmopathy. It was RNA transcripts that yielded the amplified TCR beta CDR3 regions. An initial round of RT-PCR targeting the TCR CDR3 relied on the HTBI primer set. TCRdb independently ran MiXCR on the multiplex PCR reads; one entry per CDR3 protein. The repertoire has some 400,000 distinct CDR3 sequences, 19% of them found once; the top ten carry about 4%. The source material was blood. The receptors originated from a woman aged 18-29 years with Graves' hyperthyroidism.

This clonotype was seen at least ten times. The chain carries TRBV25-1 and TRBJ1-6; 7 bases line up with TRBD1. The CDR3 extends over 16 amino acids. V lost 3 bases, J lost 10 bases, and 12 bases stayed unmatched. The germline CDR1 and CDR2 sequences are MGHDK and SYGVNS. CDR3 loop: CASSDPTTGARSPLHF. The DNA of the CDR3 is TGTGCCAGCAGTGACCCCACTACAGGGGCGCGGTCACCCCTCCACTTT.

This clonotype has a count of ten or more. V usage is TRBV6-5 and J usage is TRBJ1-1; D gene uncertain. The germline gives CDR1 MNHEY, CDR2 SVGAGI. Trimming pared 2 bases from V and 0 bases from J, leaving 10 bases between. This CDR3 has 15 amino acids. The CDR3 loop reads CASSYGRTMNTEAFF. The CDR3, as DNA: TGTGCCAGCAGTTACGGACGGACCATGAACACTGAAGCTTTCTTT.

As concerns this clonotype: A read error may produce the germline difference seen at one junction end. The chain is built from TRBV6-1 and TRBJ1-3, with a possible D match to TRBD1 (5 bases). This CDR3 has 12 residues. CDR1 MNHNS and CDR2 SASEGT come from the germline V gene. CDR3 residues: CASSPGGGTIYF. The CDR3 DNA reads as TGCGCCAGCAGCCCCGGGGGGGGCACCATATATTTT.

This clonotype was observed many times. The gene calls are TRBV10-3 and TRBJ2-2; D is unresolved. V lost 6 bases and J lost 11, with 10 bases in between. This CDR3 spans 11 amino acids. Germline-derived CDR1 and CDR2 are ENHRY and SYGVKD. The CDR3 nucleotides read TGTGCCATCAGCCTCGAAGGAGAGCTGTTTTTT. Residues: CAISLEGELFF.

This clonotype was found a few times. The chain has TRBV5-1 and TRBJ2-2; D unresolved. Trimming removed 0 bases from V and 4 bases from J, with 7 bases in between. Germline CDR1 is SGHRS and CDR2 is YFSETQ. CDR3 size: 14 residues. CDR3 in amino acids: CASSLVVSTGELFF. The CDR3 DNA reads as TGCGCCAGCAGCTTGGTCGTCAGCACCGGGGAGCTGTTTTTT.

The chain combines TRBV11-2 with TRBJ1-1, with D uncertain. The CDR3 runs 16 residues. Germline CDR1 SGHAT, CDR2 FQNNGV. V lost 3 bases and J 0 bases, leaving 14 bases between the germline ends. The CDR3 nucleotides are TGTGCCAGCAGCTTGTCAGGCCGAAGGCTGAACACTGAAGCTTTCTTT. Its translation: CASSLSGRRLNTEAFF.

This clonotype appeared many times. The chain uses TRBV29-1 and TRBJ1-3; no clear D gene. In germline, CDR1 is SQVTM, CDR2 ANQGSEA. The CDR3 sequence is 12 residues long. Deletions cut 7 bases from V and 0 bases from J, with 7 bases between. CDR3 sequence: CSATRSGNTIYF. For the CDR3, the DNA is TGCAGCGCGACACGCTCTGGAAACACCATATATTTT. Full variable domain (outside the CDR3, taken from reference TRBV29-1 and TRBJ1-3): SAVISQKPSRDICQRGTSLTIQCQVDSQVTMMFWYRQQPGQSLTLIATANQGSEATYESGFVIDKFPISRPNLTFSTLTVSNMSPEDSSIYLCSATRSGNTIYFGEGSWLTVV.

This clonotype has at least ten counts. This chain links TRBV6-1 with TRBJ2-7; D is perhaps TRBD2 (7 bases). V gave up 5 bases and J gave up 2 bases, with 16 bases separating them. CDR1 and CDR2 from the germline V gene are MNHNS and SASEGT. The CDR3 is made up of 15 amino acids. The DNA of the CDR3 is TGTGCCAGCAGTCTCTTAGGGGGGGCACCCTACGAGCAGTACTTC. Encoded protein: CASSLLGGAPYEQYF.

Concerning this clonotype: Given a much more abundant clone one base away, this may be a read error. The chain's CDR3 is CASSERGYTGELCF. The CDR3 DNA reads as TGTGCCAGCAGCGAGAGGGGATACACCGGGGAGCTGTGTTTT. This chain uses TRBV7-9 with TRBJ2-2; D tentatively fits TRBD1 or TRBD2 (5 bases each). Germline loops: CDR1 SEHNR, CDR2 FQNEAQ (reference sequence). The CDR3 is made up of 14 amino acids.

A remark on this clonotype: This could be a read error, since a much larger clone is one nucleotide away. J is TRBJ2-7 and V is TRBV19; D might be TRBD1 or TRBD2, each matching 5 bases. The CDR3 spans 13 residues. The germline V gene encodes CDR1 LNHDA and CDR2 SQIVND (reference sequence). The CDR3, as DNA: TGTGCCAGTAGTATTGGCAGGGACCGCGAGCAGTGCTTC. Protein product: CASSIGRDREQCF.

On this clonotype itself: A single base separates this from a much larger clone, so it may be a read error. The chain combines TRBV7-8 with TRBJ2-2; D remains unclear. V was pared by 5 bases and J by 7 bases, with 11 bases between. The CDR3 contains 13 residues. Germline V lookup: CDR1 SGHVS, CDR2 FQNEAQ. This chain's CDR3 is CASSDESRGELFF. The CDR3 region has the DNA TGTGCCAGCAGCGACGAGTCTCGCGGGGAGCTGTTTTTT. The entire variable domain, with the rest obtained from reference TRBV7-8 and TRBJ2-2, is as follows: GAGVSQSPRYKVAKRGQDVALRCDPISGHVSLFWYQQALGQGPEFLTYFQNEAQLDKSGLPSDRFFAERPEGSVSTLKIQRTQQEDSAVYLCASSDESRGELFFGEGSRLTVL.

This chain connects TRBV24-1 to TRBJ2-7, with D hard to call. This CDR3 contains 12 residues. V was pared by 7 bases and J by 1 base, with 7 bases between. CDR1 and CDR2 (germline): KGHDR, SFDVKD. CDR3 region: CATSTGSYEQYF. DNA of the CDR3: TGTGCCACCAGCACGGGTTCCTACGAGCAGTACTTC.

This clonotype has ten or more counts. The chain carries TRBV29-1 and TRBJ2-5; D gene uncertain. The CDR3 covers 13 residues. Germline V gene data show CDR1 as SQVTM and CDR2 as ANQGSEA. Trimming left V 3 bases short and J 5 bases short, with 13 bases between. The CDR3 here is CSVEARSDETQYF. As DNA, the CDR3 is TGCAGCGTTGAGGCTAGATCCGATGAGACCCAGTACTTC.

This clonotype has only a few counts. The genes are TRBV19 and TRBJ2-4; D may match TRBD1 or TRBD2 (5 bases each). V lost 5 bases and J 0 bases, leaving 26 bases between the germline ends. This CDR3 is 20 amino acids long. Germline CDR1 and CDR2: LNHDA and SQIVND (reference sequence). CDR3 DNA: TGTGCCAGTAGTCTATGGCCCGGGACGGTAAACTTCATAGCCAAAAACATTCAGTACTTC. It encodes CASSLWPGTVNFIAKNIQYF.

This clonotype was picked up many times. The chain carries TRBV12-3 or TRBV12-4 and TRBJ1-1; no definite D call. The CDR3 contains 13 residues. The V end lost 3 bases, the J end lost 7 bases, and 12 bases lay between the germline ends. The CDR3 region has the DNA TGTGCCAGCAGTTTCGGGCCGTCCTTTGAAGCTTTCTTT. Translating gives CASSFGPSFEAFF.

The chain links TRBV5-1 to TRBJ2-2, with D possibly being TRBD1 (5 bases). V gave up 0 bases and J gave up 1 base, with 7 bases separating them. In germline, CDR1 is SGHRS, CDR2 YFSETQ. The CDR3 is 15 residues long. The CDR3 DNA sequence: TGCGCCAGCAGCTTGGTAGGGGTGAACACCGGGGAGCTGTTTTTT. Translated, it gives CASSLVGVNTGELFF. Using reference TRBV5-1 and TRBJ2-2 for the parts outside the CDR3, the full variable domain is KAGVTQTPRYLIKTRGQQVTLSCSPISGHRSVSWYQQTPGQGLQFLFEYFSETQRNKGNFPGRFSGRQFSNSRSEMNVSTLELGDSALYLCASSLVGVNTGELFFGEGSRLTVL.

A word on this clonotype: A single base separates this from a much larger clone, so it may be a read error. The chain has TRBV15 and TRBJ2-7; 12 bases line up with TRBD1. Germline CDR1 and CDR2: LNHNV and YYDKDF (reference sequence). The CDR3 loop spans 16 amino acids. The CDR3 nucleotides read TGTGCCACCAGCAAGGAAACCGGGACAGGGGGCTACGAGCAGTGCTTC. Its translation: CATSKETGTGGYEQCF.

The sample holds many counts of this clonotype. The rearrangement uses TRBV5-6 and TRBJ2-7, with TRBD1 matching over 9 bases. Germline trimming cut 4 bases from V and 3 bases from J; bases unmatched to any gene: 20. This CDR3 is 19 amino acids long. Looked up from germline, CDR1 is SGHDT and CDR2 is YYEEEE. Here the CDR3 DNA reads TGTGCCAGCAGCCAAAGACGGGACAGGGTTTCTAGCGGAAACTACGAGCAGTACTTC. It encodes CASSQRRDRVSSGNYEQYF.

This chain joins TRBV3-1 and TRBJ1-1; no reliable D call. The V end lost 3 bases, the J end lost 4 bases, and 12 bases lay between the germline ends. Germline loops: CDR1 LGHDT, CDR2 YNNKEL (reference sequence). The CDR3 spans 14 residues. CDR3 nucleotide sequence: TGTGCCAGCAGCCACACCGGGCTCCGCACTGAAGCTTTCTTT. It encodes CASSHTGLRTEAFF.

This clonotype was recorded many times. The rearrangement uses TRBV6-2 or TRBV6-3 and TRBJ1-2; 7 positions match TRBD1. The V segment lost 7 bases and the J segment 4 bases; nucleotides outside the gene matches: 9. Germline values: CDR1 MNHEY, CDR2 SVGEGT. The length of the CDR3 is 14 residues. The CDR3 sequence is CASNNRGRTYGYTF. CDR3 nucleotides: TGTGCCAGCAATAACAGGGGCAGGACCTATGGCTACACCTTC.

About this clonotype: One end of the junction varies from germline; a read error may be responsible. The V gene is TRBV6-1, the J gene TRBJ2-7, with D maybe TRBD1 (6 bases). Per the germline V gene, CDR1 is MNHNS and CDR2 is SASEGT. The CDR3 contains 14 residues. The CDR3 loop is CVSTGTSHAYEQYF. CDR3 DNA: TGTGTCAGCACCGGGACATCCCACGCCTACGAGCAGTACTTC.

This clonotype was found many times. The chain links TRBV9 to TRBJ1-2; D is uncertain. Germline V gives CDR1 SGDLS, CDR2 YYNGEE. CDR3 length equals 14 residues. Trimming removed 0 bases from V and 6 bases from J, with 12 bases in between. The CDR3 loop is CASSVDGQVNGYTF. The CDR3 nucleotides are TGTGCCAGCAGCGTAGATGGTCAGGTCAATGGCTACACCTTC.

This clonotype was picked up many times. The chain recombines TRBV28 with TRBJ1-2; no definite D call. CDR3 length: 11 residues. The germline V gene has CDR1 MDHEN and CDR2 SYDVKM. V was clipped by 2 bases and J by 7 bases, with 5 bases between them. As DNA, the CDR3 is TGTGCCAGCAGTTTAAGTCGTGGCTACACCTTC. This gives the protein CASSLSRGYTF.

Ten or more counts support this clonotype. The chain couples TRBV7-6 to TRBJ2-7; TRBD2 matches at 9 bases. Unmatched junction bases numbered 8, after V lost 4 bases and J lost 4 bases. Germline CDR1 reads SGHVS; CDR2 reads FNYEAQ. The CDR3 runs to 15 residues. The CDR3 region is CASSSPGLAPYEQYF. The CDR3 DNA reads TGTGCCAGCAGCTCTCCCGGACTAGCGCCATACGAGCAGTACTTC.

This clonotype occurred many times. V gene TRBV20-1 combines with J gene TRBJ2-7; TRBD1 aligns across 8 bases. V shed 3 bases, J shed 2 bases, and the junction held 6 bases outside the gene matches. From germline, CDR1 is DFQATT and CDR2 SNEGSKA (reference sequence). The CDR3 loop spans 14 amino acids. The CDR3 sequence is CSASGQGIPYEQYF. CDR3 sequence (DNA): TGCAGTGCTAGTGGACAGGGAATCCCCTACGAGCAGTACTTC.

This clonotype came up a few times. With a much larger clone just one base away, this may be a read error. The chain is built from TRBV28 and TRBJ1-1; D gene unclear. Germline V gene sequence: CDR1 MDHEN, CDR2 SYDVKM. The CDR3 runs to 13 residues. CDR3 in amino acids: CASRINPNTEACF. The CDR3 coding sequence is TGTGCCAGCAGGATAAACCCGAACACTGAAGCTTGCTTT.

This clonotype was counted many times. The chain recombines TRBV11-1 with TRBJ1-1; TRBD1 is a possible D gene (5 bases). V was shortened by 8 bases and J by 4 bases, with 14 bases between the two germline ends. This CDR3 contains 13 residues. Germline V CDR1 and CDR2: SGHAT, FQDESV (reference sequence). The CDR3 nucleotides are TGTGCCAGCTCCCGCTCTAGGGGCACTGAAGCTTTCTTT. Translating gives CASSRSRGTEAFF.

This rearrangement joins TRBV12-3 or TRBV12-4 to TRBJ1-2, with TRBD1 as a possible D gene (5 bases). V lost 3 bases and J lost 9, with 17 bases in between. CDR3 length: 14 residues. The CDR3 sequence is CASSLTADSGSYTF. The CDR3 region has the DNA TGTGCCAGCAGTTTGACAGCGGACTCAGGGAGCTACACCTTC.